The present T cell receptor beta chain was sequenced within a study of blood T cells in healthy people across ages. Whole-study context: The capture of about one barcoded beta molecule per two T cells was achieved by template switching. Study-wide findings and caveats: The percentage of naive T cells correlated strongly with TCR beta diversity.

Comments on this clonotype: Its specificity is unknown.

Then a second PCR, running about 7 to 11 cycles, was carried out with a sample-barcoded 5' primer and a J-beta primer mix. Each cDNA molecule was tagged by a template-switch adaptor with 12 random nucleotides. TCRdb used MiXCR to reprocess the 5' RACE reads, holding one entry per CDR3 protein. The profile shows fewer than 2,000,000 distinct CDR3 sequences, roughly 32% of them singletons. The germline V gene has CDR1 LGHDT and CDR2 YNNKEL (reference sequence). With 5 bases removed from V and 2 bases from J, the gap between germline ends came to 12 bases. The CDR3 consists of 14 residues. The clonotype comes from a woman aged 25 to 39 in good health. V usage is TRBV3-1 and J usage is TRBJ1-2, with D perhaps matching TRBD1 (5 bases). The material sequenced was blood. This chain's CDR3 is CASSEAGLNYGYTF. The DNA for the CDR3 is TGTGCCAGCAGCGAAGCGGGACTAAACTATGGCTACACCTTC.